This TCR beta chain appears in the sequencing data of a study of T cells in Graves' hyperthyroidism and ophthalmopathy. Germline V lookup: CDR1 LNHDA, CDR2 SQIVND (reference sequence). The CDR3 has 14 amino acids. V was pared by 3 bases and J by 3 bases, with 9 bases between. The investigators amplified TCR beta CDR3 regions from RNA transcripts. First-round RT-PCR with HTBI primers amplified the TCR CDR3 region. Each CDR3 protein is one row after TCRdb ran MiXCR on the multiplex PCR reads. The data hold over 450,000 distinct CDR3 sequences, with more than 15% observed a single time. The study excluded patients with uncontrolled infection, other autoimmune disease, pregnancy or lactation. This clonotype occurred a few times.

This chain uses TRBV19 with TRBJ2-1; D ambiguous. Sequenced sample: blood. The receptor's source is a woman between 18 and 29 years old with Graves' ophthalmopathy. Written as DNA, the CDR3 is TGTGCCAGTAGTATGGAGAAGGGCTACAATGAGCAGTTCTTC. Translated: CASSMEKGYNEQFF.